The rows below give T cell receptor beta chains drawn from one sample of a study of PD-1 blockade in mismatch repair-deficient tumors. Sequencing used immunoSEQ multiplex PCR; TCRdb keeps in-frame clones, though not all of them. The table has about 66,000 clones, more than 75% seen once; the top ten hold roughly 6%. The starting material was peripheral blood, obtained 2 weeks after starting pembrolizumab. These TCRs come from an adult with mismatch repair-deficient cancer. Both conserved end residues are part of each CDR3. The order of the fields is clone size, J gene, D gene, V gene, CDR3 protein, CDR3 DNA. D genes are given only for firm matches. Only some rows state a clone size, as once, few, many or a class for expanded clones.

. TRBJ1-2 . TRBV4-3 CASSQIAGTYGYTF TGCGCCAGCAGCCAAATCGCCGGAACCTATGGCTACACCTTC
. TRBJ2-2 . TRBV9 CASSVEVADGYDTGELFF TGTGCCAGCAGCGTAGAAGTCGCCGACGGATATGACACCGGGGAGCTGTTTTTT
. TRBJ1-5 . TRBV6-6 CASSSGPLNQPQHF TGTGCCAGCAGTTCGGGACCGCTGAATCAGCCCCAGCATTTT
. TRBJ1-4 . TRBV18 CASSPSPGAKEKLFF TGTGCCAGCTCACCCTCTCCGGGGGCGAAGGAAAAACTGTTTTTT
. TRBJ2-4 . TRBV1 CTSSRTWFLRLAKNIQYF TGCACCAGCAGCCGGACTTGGTTTCTCCGCCTAGCCAAAAACATTCAGTACTTC
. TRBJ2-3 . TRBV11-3 CASSLDGTDTQYF TGTGCCAGCAGCTTAGATGGGACAGATACGCAGTATTTT
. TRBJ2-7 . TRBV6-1 CASSDQGRGDYEQYF TGTGCCAGCAGTGACCAGGGCAGGGGGGACTACGAGCAGTACTTC
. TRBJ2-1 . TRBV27 CASSFYSYNEQFF TGTGCCAGCAGTTTCTACAGCTACAATGAGCAGTTCTTC
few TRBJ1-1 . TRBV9 CASSVGGGVNTEAFF TGTGCCAGCAGCGTAGGCGGGGGAGTGAACACTGAAGCTTTCTTT
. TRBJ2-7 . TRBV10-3 CAISPTLGYEQYF TGTGCCATCAGTCCGACTTTAGGCTACGAGCAGTACTTC
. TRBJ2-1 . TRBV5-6 CASSDSGTPNEQFF TGTGCCAGCAGCGATTCCGGGACTCCCAATGAGCAGTTCTTC
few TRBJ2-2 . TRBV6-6 CASWGTGELFF TGTGCCAGCTGGGGCACCGGGGAGCTGTTTTTT
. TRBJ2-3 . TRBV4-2 CASSQVVGQDTQYF TGTGCCAGCAGCCAAGTGGTGGGCCAAGATACGCAGTATTTT
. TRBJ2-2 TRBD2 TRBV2 CASRERLADTGELFF TGTGCCAGCCGCGAAAGACTAGCGGACACCGGGGAGCTGTTTTTT
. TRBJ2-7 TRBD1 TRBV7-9 CASRTGAYEQYF TGTGCCAGCAGAACAGGGGCCTACGAGCAGTACTTC
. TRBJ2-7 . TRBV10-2 CASSGEGQFRTYEQYF TGCGCCAGCAGTGGTGAGGGGCAGTTCAGGACCTACGAGCAGTACTTC
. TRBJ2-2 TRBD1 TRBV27 CASKGSWDRVTGELFF TGTGCCAGCAAAGGATCGTGGGACAGGGTGACCGGGGAGCTGTTTTTT
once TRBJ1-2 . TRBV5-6 CASSLEGNGYTF TGTGCCAGCAGCTTGGAAGGGAATGGCTACACCTTC
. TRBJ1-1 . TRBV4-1 CASSQDTRVLTEAFF TGCGCCAGCAGCCAAGATACCAGGGTTCTCACTGAAGCTTTCTTT
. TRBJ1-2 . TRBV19 CASSILPTVNYGYTF TGTGCCAGTAGTATCCTCCCGACGGTCAACTATGGCTACACCTTC
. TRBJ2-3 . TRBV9 CASSADVSDTQYF TGTGCCAGCAGCGCGGACGTTTCCGATACGCAGTATTTT
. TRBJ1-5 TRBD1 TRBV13 CASSSRTGPQHF TGTGCCAGCAGCTCACGGACAGGCCCCCAGCATTTT
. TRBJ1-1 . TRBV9 CASSVGSGGTEAFF TGTGCCAGCAGCGTAGGGTCCGGGGGGACTGAAGCTTTCTTT
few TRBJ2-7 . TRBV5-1 CASSPGYEQYF TGCGCCAGCAGCCCTGGGTACGAGCAGTACTTC
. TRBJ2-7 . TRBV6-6 CASRVTSRDSYEQYF TGTGCCAGCAGGGTAACTAGTCGGGACTCCTACGAGCAGTACTTC
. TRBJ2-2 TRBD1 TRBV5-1 CASSLQGTGELFF TGCGCCAGCAGCTTACAGGGGACCGGGGAGCTGTTTTTT
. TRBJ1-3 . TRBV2 CASSDSGVGGNTIYF TGTGCCAGCAGTGACTCCGGGGTTGGAGGAAACACCATATATTTT
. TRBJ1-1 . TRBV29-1 CSATERGNTEAFF TGCAGCGCTACAGAAAGGGGGAACACTGAAGCTTTCTTT
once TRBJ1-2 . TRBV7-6 CASSPRSGGGGYTF TGTGCCAGCAGCCCTAGATCGGGGGGGGGTGGCTACACCTTC
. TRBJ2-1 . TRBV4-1 CASSQADRNEQFF TGCGCCAGCAGCCAAGCGGACAGAAATGAGCAGTTCTTC
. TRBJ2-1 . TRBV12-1 CASSRVKIPPYNEQFF TGTGCCAGCAGCCGGGTAAAGATCCCCCCCTACAATGAGCAGTTCTTC